This is a list of T cell receptor beta chains from one sample in a study of cytomegalovirus exposure and HLA in healthy donors. TCRdb's copy holds only in-frame clones and misses some; the assay was immunoSEQ multiplex PCR. Of approximately 90,000 clones listed, roughly 70% are singletons. What was sequenced was PBMCs. The source of these receptors is a woman between 45 and 65 years old in good health and CMV-seropositive. Each CDR3 is given with its conserved first and last residue. The D gene is left open where the match is weak. The listing skips clone size in some rows; elsewhere it reads once, few, many or a size class.

cdr3_nt: TGTGCCAGCAGACGGGATGTGTCCGGCTACACCTTC
cdr3_aa: CASRRDVSGYTF
v_call: TRBV6-1
j_call: TRBJ1-2
clone_size: NA
d_call: NA

cdr3_nt: TGTGCCAGCAGCAAACGGGGACTAGCGGGAGGAAACACCGGGGAGCTGTTTTTT
cdr3_aa: CASSKRGLAGGNTGELFF
v_call: TRBV21-1
j_call: TRBJ2-2
clone_size: NA
d_call: NA

cdr3_nt: TGTGCCAGCAGCACTGACAGGGCTGGAGAAAAACTGTTTTTT
cdr3_aa: CASSTDRAGEKLFF
v_call: TRBV7-2
j_call: TRBJ1-4
clone_size: once
d_call: TRBD1

cdr3_nt: TGTGCCAGCAGCCTAAGCACAATGATAGCGAGTGAGCAGTTCTTC
cdr3_aa: CASSLSTMIASEQFF
v_call: TRBV14
j_call: TRBJ2-1
clone_size: NA
d_call: NA

cdr3_nt: TGTGCCAGTAGTGTAAGGGGGGACAGGGGGCTGTACTTC
cdr3_aa: CASSVRGDRGLYF
v_call: TRBV19
j_call: TRBJ2-4
clone_size: NA
d_call: TRBD1

cdr3_nt: TGTGCCAGCTCACCGGGCAGTAACAATGAGCAGTTCTTC
cdr3_aa: CASSPGSNNEQFF
v_call: TRBV18
j_call: TRBJ2-1
clone_size: NA
d_call: NA

cdr3_nt: TGCAGCGTTCTACGGGACAGCAACAAACTGTTTTTT
cdr3_aa: CSVLRDSNKLFF
v_call: TRBV29-1
j_call: TRBJ1-4
clone_size: few
d_call: TRBD1

cdr3_nt: TGTGCCAGCAGCTTCGCTGCAGGACAGGGACACTACGAGCAGTACTTC
cdr3_aa: CASSFAAGQGHYEQYF
v_call: TRBV5-8
j_call: TRBJ2-7
clone_size: NA
d_call: TRBD1

cdr3_nt: TGTGCCAGCAGCGTCACAGGGGCGGACGAGCAGTACTTC
cdr3_aa: CASSVTGADEQYF
v_call: TRBV7-3
j_call: TRBJ2-7
clone_size: few
d_call: TRBD1

cdr3_nt: TGTGCCAGCAGAACCACGGGACTAGCGGACAATGAGCAGTTCTTC
cdr3_aa: CASRTTGLADNEQFF
v_call: TRBV6-6
j_call: TRBJ2-1
clone_size: NA
d_call: TRBD2

cdr3_nt: TGTGCCAGCAGCTTAACAGGGACAAGCACAGATACGCAGTATTTT
cdr3_aa: CASSLTGTSTDTQYF
v_call: TRBV7-3
j_call: TRBJ2-3
clone_size: few
d_call: NA

cdr3_nt: TGTGCCAGCAGTGAAGACCGACTTCAGCCCCAGCATTTT
cdr3_aa: CASSEDRLQPQHF
v_call: TRBV6-1
j_call: TRBJ1-5
clone_size: NA
d_call: NA

cdr3_nt: TGTGCCAGCAGTTTGGGGACTACTAAGCAGTTCTTC
cdr3_aa: CASSLGTTKQFF
v_call: TRBV28
j_call: TRBJ2-1
clone_size: NA
d_call: TRBD2

cdr3_nt: TGTGCCAGCAGCGGAGACAGGGTCGGACAGACCTTC
cdr3_aa: CASSGDRVGQTF
v_call: TRBV2
j_call: TRBJ1-2
clone_size: NA
d_call: TRBD1

cdr3_nt: TGTGCCAGCAGTATCAGGACAGGGGATTACTATGGCTACACCTTC
cdr3_aa: CASSIRTGDYYGYTF
v_call: TRBV27
j_call: TRBJ1-2
clone_size: NA
d_call: TRBD1

cdr3_nt: TGTGCCAGCAGTTTACAGGGTGGGGTGAACACCGGGGAGCTGTTTTTT
cdr3_aa: CASSLQGGVNTGELFF
v_call: TRBV27
j_call: TRBJ2-2
clone_size: NA
d_call: NA

cdr3_nt: TGTGCCAGCAAAGGTGTCCCAGCGCGGACCCAGTACTTC
cdr3_aa: CASKGVPARTQYF
v_call: TRBV7-8
j_call: TRBJ2-5
clone_size: once
d_call: NA

cdr3_nt: TGTGCCAGCAGTTACGGCAGGTGGACTGAAGCTTTCTTT
cdr3_aa: CASSYGRWTEAFF
v_call: TRBV6-5
j_call: TRBJ1-1
clone_size: NA
d_call: NA

cdr3_nt: TGTGCCAGCAGCTTAAAAGGGACTAGCGGGACCGAGCAGTACTTC
cdr3_aa: CASSLKGTSGTEQYF
v_call: TRBV7-9
j_call: TRBJ2-7
clone_size: NA
d_call: TRBD2

cdr3_nt: TGTGCCACCAGCAACTGGAGGGGCGCGAACACTGAAGCTTTCTTT
cdr3_aa: CATSNWRGANTEAFF
v_call: TRBV15
j_call: TRBJ1-1
clone_size: NA
d_call: NA

cdr3_nt: TGTGCCAGCAGCTTGGCTAGCGGGAGAAATGAGCAGTTCTTC
cdr3_aa: CASSLASGRNEQFF
v_call: TRBV5-4
j_call: TRBJ2-1
clone_size: NA
d_call: TRBD2

cdr3_nt: TGTGCCAGCACTCCGTTAGCGGGACCAACAGATACGCAGTATTTT
cdr3_aa: CASTPLAGPTDTQYF
v_call: TRBV6-6
j_call: TRBJ2-3
clone_size: NA
d_call: TRBD2

cdr3_nt: TGTGCCAGCACTGACCTAGCGGGGCAAGAGACCCAGTACTTC
cdr3_aa: CASTDLAGQETQYF
v_call: TRBV18
j_call: TRBJ2-5
clone_size: NA
d_call: TRBD2

cdr3_nt: TGTGCCAGCAGTCGACTGACTAGCGGGTACGAGCAGTACTTC
cdr3_aa: CASSRLTSGYEQYF
v_call: TRBV6-1
j_call: TRBJ2-7
clone_size: NA
d_call: TRBD2

cdr3_nt: TGTGCCAGCAGTTTAACCACGGGACAGGGCTGGGAGCAGTACTTC
cdr3_aa: CASSLTTGQGWEQYF
v_call: TRBV28
j_call: TRBJ2-5
clone_size: NA
d_call: TRBD1

cdr3_nt: TGTGCCAGCAGTACCGCCGGACAGTACTCTGGAAACACCATATATTTT
cdr3_aa: CASSTAGQYSGNTIYF
v_call: TRBV6-6
j_call: TRBJ1-3
clone_size: NA
d_call: NA

cdr3_nt: TGTGCCAGCTACACTAGCGGGAGGATAGATACGCAGTATTTT
cdr3_aa: CASYTSGRIDTQYF
v_call: TRBV7-9
j_call: TRBJ2-3
clone_size: NA
d_call: TRBD2

cdr3_nt: TGTGCCATCAGTGATTTAGCGGGAGTGATCAATGAGCAGTTCTTC
cdr3_aa: CAISDLAGVINEQFF
v_call: TRBV10-3
j_call: TRBJ2-1
clone_size: NA
d_call: TRBD2

cdr3_nt: TGCGCCAGCAGTGAAGCGGGAGGTTACTACGAGCAGTACTTC
cdr3_aa: CASSEAGGYYEQYF
v_call: TRBV10-1
j_call: TRBJ2-7
clone_size: NA
d_call: TRBD2

cdr3_nt: TGTGCCAGCAGCTTAGCGGGGTTGAAAGAAAAACTGTTTTTT
cdr3_aa: CASSLAGLKEKLFF
v_call: TRBV11-3
j_call: TRBJ1-4
clone_size: NA
d_call: NA

cdr3_nt: TGTGCCAGTAGCTTCGGCTCTGGGGCCAACGTCCTGACTTTC
cdr3_aa: CASSFGSGANVLTF
v_call: TRBV19
j_call: TRBJ2-6
clone_size: NA
d_call: NA

cdr3_nt: TGTGCCAGCGCCGACAGAGGCGGTCAGCCCCAGCATTTT
cdr3_aa: CASADRGGQPQHF
v_call: TRBV5-5
j_call: TRBJ1-5
clone_size: NA
d_call: NA

cdr3_nt: TGTGCCAGCAGTGAAGCGCTTACGCGGTCCGCCTACGAGCAGTACTTC
cdr3_aa: CASSEALTRSAYEQYF
v_call: TRBV2
j_call: TRBJ2-7
clone_size: NA
d_call: NA

cdr3_nt: TGTGCCAGCAGCTCGTCTGGGGGGATTAGCGATGAAAAACTGTTTTTT
cdr3_aa: CASSSSGGISDEKLFF
v_call: TRBV7-9
j_call: TRBJ1-4
clone_size: NA
d_call: NA

cdr3_nt: TGTGCCAGCAGCTCCCCGGGACACCCGGGTAACGAGCAGTACTTC
cdr3_aa: CASSSPGHPGNEQYF
v_call: TRBV5-5
j_call: TRBJ2-7
clone_size: NA
d_call: NA

cdr3_nt: TGTGCCAGCAGTTTAATAGGCGACACCCACTTC
cdr3_aa: CASSLIGDTHF
v_call: TRBV28
j_call: TRBJ2-7
clone_size: NA
d_call: NA

cdr3_nt: TGCGCCAGCAGCCTCCACACTAGCGCACAAGAGACCCAGTACTTC
cdr3_aa: CASSLHTSAQETQYF
v_call: TRBV5-1
j_call: TRBJ2-5
clone_size: once
d_call: TRBD2

cdr3_nt: TGTGCCAGCAGCCCGCGGACTAGCGGTGCCTACAATGAGCAGTTCTTC
cdr3_aa: CASSPRTSGAYNEQFF
v_call: TRBV7-9
j_call: TRBJ2-1
clone_size: once
d_call: TRBD2

cdr3_nt: TGTGCCAGCAGTTCCTCCGGGACTAGCGGGAGGGAGACCCAGTACTTC
cdr3_aa: CASSSSGTSGRETQYF
v_call: TRBV28
j_call: TRBJ2-5
clone_size: NA
d_call: TRBD2

cdr3_nt: TGTGCCAGCAGCTTTAAAAGGCGGCTCCAAGAGACCCAGTACTTC
cdr3_aa: CASSFKRRLQETQYF
v_call: TRBV7-9
j_call: TRBJ2-5
clone_size: NA
d_call: NA

cdr3_nt: TGCGCCAGCAGTGATAGGGGCCCCTCAGTCGAGCAGTACTTC
cdr3_aa: CASSDRGPSVEQYF
v_call: TRBV10-2
j_call: TRBJ2-7
clone_size: NA
d_call: NA

cdr3_nt: TGTGCCAGCAGTTCGCCAGGGGAAACCGGGGAGCTGTTTTTT
cdr3_aa: CASSSPGETGELFF
v_call: TRBV28
j_call: TRBJ2-2
clone_size: NA
d_call: NA

cdr3_nt: TGTGCCAGCTCACCAGGTATAGCGGGGGACTCCTACGAGCAGTACTTC
cdr3_aa: CASSPGIAGDSYEQYF
v_call: TRBV18
j_call: TRBJ2-7
clone_size: NA
d_call: TRBD2

cdr3_nt: TGCGCCAGCAGCTTAGGGGGGAACACTGAAGCTTTCTTT
cdr3_aa: CASSLGGNTEAFF
v_call: TRBV5-1
j_call: TRBJ1-1
clone_size: NA
d_call: NA

cdr3_nt: TGTGCCAGCAGTTGGTACGCGGGTGGGGAAGGAGCTTTCTTT
cdr3_aa: CASSWYAGGEGAFF
v_call: TRBV28
j_call: TRBJ1-1
clone_size: NA
d_call: NA

cdr3_nt: TGTGCCAGCAGTGATAGTTCTCTCTACAATGAGCAGTTCTTC
cdr3_aa: CASSDSSLYNEQFF
v_call: TRBV2
j_call: TRBJ2-1
clone_size: NA
d_call: NA